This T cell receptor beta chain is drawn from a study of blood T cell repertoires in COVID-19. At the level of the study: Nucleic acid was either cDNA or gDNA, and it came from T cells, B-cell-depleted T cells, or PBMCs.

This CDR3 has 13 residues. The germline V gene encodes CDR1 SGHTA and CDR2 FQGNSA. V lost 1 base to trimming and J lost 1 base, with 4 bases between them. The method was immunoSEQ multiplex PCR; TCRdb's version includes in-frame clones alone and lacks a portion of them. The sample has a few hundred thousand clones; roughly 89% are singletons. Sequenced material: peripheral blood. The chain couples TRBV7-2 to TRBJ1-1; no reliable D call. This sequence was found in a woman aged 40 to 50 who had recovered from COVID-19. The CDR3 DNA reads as TGTGCCAGCAGCTTAGTAAAGAACACTGAAGCTTTCTTT. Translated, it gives CASSLVKNTEAFF.